A single sample gave rise to the 31 T cell receptor beta chains below, sequenced in a study of CD8 T cells in ankylosing spondylitis. Each CDR3 protein gets one entry after TCRdb re-called the 5' RACE reads with MiXCR. This table has about 220,000 distinct CDR3 sequences, more than 9% appearing once. Sample: blood, either unsorted or a sorted T cell fraction (not recorded which). These TCRs come from a male donor with ankylosing spondylitis or in good health (not recorded which).

This sequence joins TRBV20-1 and TRBJ2-1; D could derive from TRBD1 or TRBD2 (5 bases each). This CDR3 is 14 amino acids long. Germline CDR1 reads DFQATT; CDR2 reads SNEGSKA (reference sequence). The V and J ends lost 3 bases and 4 bases respectively, with 13 bases between them. The chain's CDR3 is CSASGDGPYNEQFF. CDR3 in DNA: TGCAGTGCTAGTGGGGACGGCCCGTACAATGAGCAGTTCTTC.

Many counts were recorded for this clonotype. The J gene is TRBJ1-1, the V gene TRBV25-1; no clear D gene. Germline CDR1 reads MGHDK; CDR2 reads SYGVNS. The CDR3 runs to 13 residues. With 2 bases removed from V and 4 bases from J, the gap between germline ends came to 8 bases. CDR3: CASSEQIRTEAFF. Here the CDR3 DNA reads TGTGCCAGCAGTGAACAGATCCGCACTGAAGCTTTCTTT.

The chain is built from TRBV10-3 and TRBJ2-1; TRBD2 matches 9 bases. With 6 bases clipped from V and 8 bases from J, the junction kept 11 bases outside the gene matches. CDR1 and CDR2 (germline): ENHRY, SYGVKD. The CDR3 length is 15 residues. The CDR3: CAIRPGTSPSHEQFF. The CDR3 DNA reads as TGTGCCATCAGACCCGGGACTAGCCCCTCCCATGAGCAGTTCTTC.

In its sample, this clonotype was seen a few times. The CDR3 reads CASSLGAGGPSYNEQFF. The CDR3 DNA reads TGTGCCAGCAGCTTAGGAGCCGGGGGCCCATCCTACAATGAGCAGTTCTTC. The chain combines TRBV7-9 with TRBJ2-1, with D perhaps being TRBD1 or TRBD2 (6 bases each). The germline V and J ends were trimmed by 1 base and 1 base, with 14 bases remaining between them. CDR1 and CDR2 (germline): SEHNR, FQNEAQ (reference sequence). The CDR3 runs 17 residues.

This clonotype was picked up a small number of times. This chain connects TRBV20-1 to TRBJ2-5; 9 bases are shared with TRBD1. CDR3 length equals 17 residues. J was trimmed by 4 bases and V by 5 bases; bases with no gene match: 17. Germline values: CDR1 DFQATT, CDR2 SNEGSKA (reference sequence). CDR3 DNA sequence: TGCAGTGCTCAGCCCCGGATCGGGGACAGGGTAGGAGAGACCCAGTACTTC. It translates to CSAQPRIGDRVGETQYF.

This clonotype was observed many times. V and J are TRBV28 and TRBJ2-3; D uncertain. CDR1 MDHEN and CDR2 SYDVKM come from the germline V gene. The CDR3 loop spans 18 amino acids. The V and J ends lost 5 bases and 8 bases respectively, with 29 bases between them. The CDR3 protein is CASSPRPMRVDPKATQYF. CDR3 sequence (DNA): TGTGCCAGCAGTCCCCGCCCTATGCGAGTAGATCCGAAGGCTACGCAGTATTTT. Filled out from reference TRBV28 and TRBJ2-3, the complete variable domain reads DVKVTQSSRYLVKRTGEKVFLECVQDMDHENMFWYRQDPGLGLRLIYFSYDVKMKEKGDIPEGYSVSREKKERFSLILESASTNQTSMYLCASSPRPMRVDPKATQYFGPGTRLTVL.

The J gene is TRBJ1-2, the V gene TRBV5-6; D is unclear. Germline-derived CDR1 and CDR2 are SGHDT and YYEEEE. The CDR3 runs to 14 residues. V gave up 6 bases and J gave up 8 bases, with 20 bases separating them. In DNA, the CDR3 is TGTGCCAGCAAAACCGGACTCTCCGATCGAGGCTACACCTTC. It encodes CASKTGLSDRGYTF.

The table lists this clonotype with many counts. This rearrangement joins TRBV10-3 to TRBJ2-2, with TRBD2 identical over 12 bases. V shed 6 bases and J 7 bases; nucleotides not matched to a gene: 6. The CDR3 is made up of 15 amino acids. Germline V lookup: CDR1 ENHRY, CDR2 SYGVKD. In nucleotides, the CDR3 is TGTGCCATCAGGTCGACTAGCGGGGGAAACGGGGAGCTGTTTTTT. Its protein is CAIRSTSGGNGELFF.

In its sample, this clonotype was seen many times. V and J are TRBV5-1 and TRBJ1-4, with D possibly TRBD1 on 5 matching bases. V was pared by 2 bases and J by 6 bases, with 8 bases between. This CDR3 contains 13 residues. The V gene's germline CDR1 is SGHRS and CDR2 YFSETQ. The CDR3 loop is CASSFRGDEKLFF. The CDR3 DNA follows: TGCGCCAGCAGCTTTAGAGGGGATGAAAAACTGTTTTTT.

Ten or more counts support this clonotype. The genes are TRBV4-2 and TRBJ2-2; D is possibly TRBD1 or TRBD2 (5 bases each). Trimming stripped 1 base from V and 1 base from J, with 13 bases between. The germline V gene encodes CDR1 LGHNA and CDR2 YNFKEQ. The CDR3 runs to 17 residues. The DNA for the CDR3 is TGTGCCAGCAGCCAAGCCAGTTGGGGGAAGAACACCGGGGAGCTGTTTTTT. Its protein product is CASSQASWGKNTGELFF.

This clonotype was counted many times. The gene calls are TRBV3-1 and TRBJ2-2; D gene unclear. Trimming removed 1 base from V and 6 bases from J, with 3 bases in between. Germline V CDR1 and CDR2: LGHDT, YNNKEL (reference sequence). This CDR3 spans 12 amino acids. The CDR3 sequence: CASSQGAGELFF. DNA of the CDR3: TGTGCCAGCAGCCAAGGGGCCGGGGAGCTGTTTTTT.

This clonotype was observed many times. V and J are TRBV12-3 or TRBV12-4 and TRBJ1-1; D is unresolved. The CDR3 length is 13 residues. With 7 bases removed from V and 7 bases from J, the gap between germline ends came to 16 bases. CDR3 protein: CASTPVGRVEAFF. As DNA, the CDR3 is TGTGCCAGCACCCCCGTCGGGCGTGTTGAAGCTTTCTTT.

A few counts support this clonotype. This sequence joins TRBV30 and TRBJ1-3, with unresolved D. The ends were cut back, 3 bases at V and 0 bases at J, with 9 bases in the middle. CDR3 length: 14 amino acids. The germline gives CDR1 GTSNPN, CDR2 SVGIG (reference sequence). This CDR3 is CAWRAGISGNTIYF. The CDR3 region has the DNA TGTGCCTGGAGGGCAGGAATCTCTGGAAACACCATATATTTT.

This clonotype was observed a few times. CDR3: CSATTGFDEKLFF. CDR3 sequence (DNA): TGCAGTGCTACGACAGGGTTCGACGAAAAACTGTTTTTT. This rearrangement joins TRBV20-1 to TRBJ1-4, with 7 nucleotides matching TRBD1. The V and J ends lost 4 bases and 8 bases, in that order; junction bases with no gene match: 7. The germline CDR1 and CDR2 sequences are DFQATT and SNEGSKA (reference sequence). The length of the CDR3 is 13 residues.

This clonotype was observed many times. V and J are TRBV5-1 and TRBJ1-2; D ambiguous. The germline gives CDR1 SGHRS, CDR2 YFSETQ. CDR3 length: 14 amino acids. Trimming took off 4 bases at V and 4 bases at J, with 14 bases between the two ends. CDR3 coding DNA: TGCGCCAGCAGCCCCGTCCCGGGCGGCTATGGCTACACCTTC. Residues: CASSPVPGGYGYTF.

This clonotype was recorded at least ten times. The chain couples TRBV12-3 or TRBV12-4 to TRBJ1-2; D not resolved. V lost 5 bases to trimming and J lost 7 bases, with 8 bases between them. CDR3 length: 11 residues. In DNA form, the CDR3 reads TGTGCCAGCAGTCCAGGACCTGGCTACACCTTC. Translated, it gives CASSPGPGYTF.

This clonotype was detected only a few times. The genes are TRBV30 and TRBJ1-5; 9 bases align to TRBD1. Germline V gene lookup returns CDR1 GTSNPN and CDR2 SVGIG (reference sequence). CDR3 size: 14 residues. V dropped 3 bases and J dropped 4; count of bases not matched to a gene: 4. CDR3 amino acids: CAWRDRGRNQPQHF. The CDR3 DNA reads as TGTGCCTGGAGGGACAGGGGTCGTAATCAGCCCCAGCATTTT.

This clonotype was recorded many times. The chain recombines TRBV28 with TRBJ2-7; perhaps D is TRBD1 or TRBD2 (5 bases each). Germline V CDR1 and CDR2: MDHEN, SYDVKM. Trimming pared 7 bases from V and 0 bases from J, leaving 13 bases between. The CDR3 is made up of 14 amino acids. This chain's CDR3 is CASTGTASSYEQYF. CDR3 nucleotides: TGTGCCAGCACCGGGACGGCTAGCTCCTACGAGCAGTACTTC.

The chain joins TRBV29-1 to TRBJ1-3, with a weak D call TRBD1 (5 bases). Deletions cut 5 bases from V and 4 bases from J, with 15 bases between. There are 14 residues in the CDR3. Germline assignment: CDR1 SQVTM and CDR2 ANQGSEA. CDR3 in amino acids: CSVQPGASGNTIYF. The CDR3 DNA reads TGCAGCGTTCAGCCCGGGGCCTCGGGAAACACCATATATTTT.

This clonotype came up many times. The rearrangement uses TRBV5-5 and TRBJ1-4; D possibly corresponds to TRBD1 (6 bases). Looked up from germline, CDR1 is SGHKS and CDR2 is YYEKEE (reference sequence). The germline V and J ends were trimmed by 0 bases and 5 bases, with 11 bases remaining between them. The CDR3 extends over 15 amino acids. CDR3 in DNA: TGTGCCAGCAGCTTGGACGACAGGTCAAATGAAAAACTGTTTTTT. Amino acids: CASSLDDRSNEKLFF.

This clonotype occurred many times. The rearrangement links TRBV7-6 to TRBJ1-1; 9 bases are shared with TRBD1. Germline CDR1 SGHVS, CDR2 FNYEAQ. The CDR3 consists of 14 residues. The V segment lost 5 bases and the J segment 5 bases; nucleotides outside the gene matches: 6. The CDR3 DNA reads as TGTGCCAGCAGCCCCGGACAGGGGTGGACTGAAGCTTTCTTT. It encodes CASSPGQGWTEAFF.

The J gene is TRBJ1-5, the V gene TRBV7-2; perhaps TRBD1 as D (5 bases). The CDR3 has 15 amino acids. V was cut by 6 bases and J by 4 bases, with 16 bases left in between. CDR1 is SGHTA, CDR2 FQGNSA, per germline. The CDR3 DNA is TGTGCCAGCAGTCGACAGCTGGCGGGTAATCAGCCCCAGCATTTT. This encodes CASSRQLAGNQPQHF.

The table lists this clonotype with many counts. The chain has TRBV3-1 and TRBJ2-7, with D perhaps matching TRBD2 (5 bases). The CDR3 spans 12 residues. V lost 3 bases to trimming and J lost 6 bases, with 9 bases between them. Germline CDR1 is LGHDT and CDR2 is YNNKEL (reference sequence). CDR3: CASSQASTEQYF. CDR3 bases: TGTGCCAGCAGCCAGGCTAGCACCGAGCAGTACTTC.

A word on this clonotype: Possible read error: a much larger clone is one base away. The chain has TRBV24-1 and TRBJ1-2, with TRBD1 matching over 9 bases. The CDR3 is 17 residues long. The germline V gene encodes CDR1 KGHDR and CDR2 SFDVKD. Germline trimming cut 3 bases from V and 7 bases from J; bases unmatched to any gene: 14. This chain's CDR3 is CATSDPNPGQGSVGYTF. The DNA for the CDR3 is TGTGCCACCAGTGATCCCAACCCGGGACAGGGATCCGTTGGCTACACCTTC.

In regard to this clonotype: With a much larger clone just one base away, this may be a read error. The V gene is TRBV20-1, the J gene TRBJ2-3; TRBD2 agrees at 10 bases. With V trimmed by 3 bases and J by 7 bases, 10 bases remained unmatched. CDR1 DFQATT and CDR2 SNEGSKA come from the germline V gene (reference sequence). CDR3 size: 15 residues. This chain's CDR3 is CSARKASGGVHTQYF. The CDR3 nucleotides read TGCAGTGCTAGGAAGGCTAGCGGGGGAGTACATACGCAGTATTTT.

In this sample, this clonotype turned up many times. The chain couples TRBV7-2 to TRBJ2-1; the match to TRBD2 covers 8 bases. The ends lost 1 base at V and 7 bases at J; junction bases unmatched: 6. The CDR3 covers 15 residues. The germline CDR1 and CDR2 sequences are SGHTA and FQGNSA. CDR3 residues: CASSLGRGGVNEQFF. CDR3 DNA: TGTGCCAGCAGCTTAGGACGGGGGGGCGTGAATGAGCAGTTCTTC.

This clonotype has ten or more counts. The germline gene is not matched at one end of the junction; a read error may be the cause. V and J are TRBV6-5 and TRBJ2-7; maybe TRBD1 (5 bases). The CDR3 sequence is 16 residues long. The germline CDR1 and CDR2 sequences are MNHEY and SVGAGI. Written as DNA, the CDR3 is TGTGCCAGCAGTTACACCCAGGGTATTAAGTTTTACGGGCAGTACTTC. Amino acids: CASSYTQGIKFYGQYF.

This clonotype was seen ten or more times. The chain recombines TRBV20-1 with TRBJ2-1; the D is unclear. The CDR3 length is 14 residues. Germline V gene data show CDR1 as DFQATT and CDR2 as SNEGSKA (reference sequence). Trimming left V 3 bases short and J 5 bases short, with 14 bases between. The CDR3: CSASAFWSDNEQFF. Written as DNA, the CDR3 is TGCAGTGCTAGTGCGTTTTGGAGTGACAATGAGCAGTTCTTC.

Only a few counts were recorded for this clonotype. The chain couples TRBV12-3 or TRBV12-4 to TRBJ2-6, with D unclear. Trimming took off 5 bases at V and 0 bases at J, with 20 bases between the two ends. This CDR3 spans 19 amino acids. CDR3 in amino acids: CASSHQPGRGGSGANVLTF. In nucleotides, the CDR3 is TGTGCCAGCAGTCACCAACCAGGTCGAGGCGGCTCTGGGGCCAACGTCCTGACTTTC.

The chain uses TRBV27 and TRBJ2-7; 10 bases align to TRBD1. Unmatched junction bases numbered 18, after V lost 7 bases and J lost 3 bases. The germline CDR1 and CDR2 sequences are MNHEY and SMNVEV (reference sequence). CDR3 length: 18 amino acids. In DNA form, the CDR3 reads TGTGCCAGCAAGTCCTCAACGGGAGGGACAGGGGCTATCTACGAGCAGTACTTC. Amino acids: CASKSSTGGTGAIYEQYF.

V is TRBV9 and J is TRBJ2-7, with TRBD2 identical over 7 bases. The V and J ends lost 0 bases and 6 bases, in that order; junction bases with no gene match: 6. CDR3 length equals 14 residues. In germline, CDR1 is SGDLS, CDR2 YYNGEE. The chain's CDR3 is CASSVGGGRGEQYF. The CDR3 DNA sequence: TGTGCCAGCAGCGTAGGGGGGGGGAGAGGCGAGCAGTACTTC.